This entry lists 19 T cell receptor beta chains sequenced from one sample in a study of cytomegalovirus exposure and HLA in healthy donors (TCRdb year 2017). Receptor amplification or capture employed the immunoSEQ multiplex PCR assay. The multiplex PCR relied on a mix of 60 forward primers for TCR Vbeta segments and 13 reverse primers for TCR Jbeta segments. Sourced from immuneACCESS, this table was stored by TCRdb with only in-frame sequences that have V and J called. A share of the clones is absent; for the studies checked, an unresolved V gene accounts for under half, and the remainder has no known explanation. The sample profile shows under 150,000 clones; 65% to 90% of them were found once. In total, the top ten clones hold about 0.76% of the sample. The sequenced sample consisted of PBMCs. Receptors were obtained from a man between 18 and 35 years old in good health and CMV-seronegative.

The V and J genes are TRBV2 and TRBJ2-3, with D unclear. Germline values: CDR1 SNHLY, CDR2 FYNNEI. Trimming took 10 bases from V and 7 from J, leaving 6 bases between them. This CDR3 has 9 residues. The CDR3 bases are TGTGCCACCATCAATACGCAGTATTTT. Residues: CATINTQYF.

This clone appeared a few times. The chain uses TRBV27 and TRBJ1-1; D possibly corresponds to TRBD1 (6 bases). This CDR3 region has 15 residues. Germline CDR1 reads MNHEY; CDR2 reads SMNVEV (reference sequence). Trimming removed 6 bases from V and 3 bases from J, with 17 bases in between. The CDR3 region is CASRTDRRWDTEAFF. In nucleotides, the CDR3 is TGTGCCAGCAGAACTGACAGGCGGTGGGACACTGAAGCTTTCTTT.

The genes are TRBV27 and TRBJ1-2, with D tentatively TRBD1 (5 bases). Trimming pared 0 bases from V and 5 bases from J, leaving 16 bases between. Germline V CDR1 and CDR2: MNHEY, SMNVEV (reference sequence). CDR3 size: 16 residues. This CDR3 is CASSLSLDGRAYGYTF. CDR3 nucleotides: TGTGCCAGCAGTTTATCCCTAGACGGCAGGGCTTATGGCTACACCTTC.

This clone was counted between two and nine times. This chain connects TRBV27 to TRBJ1-1; D unclear. The V and J ends lost 10 bases and 7 bases respectively, with 19 bases between them. The CDR3 extends over 13 amino acids. CDR1 is MNHEY, CDR2 SMNVEV, per germline (reference sequence). CDR3 in amino acids: CATSIKIWSEAFF. The CDR3 bases are TGTGCCACCTCTATCAAAATCTGGAGTGAAGCTTTCTTT.

Here the CDR3 reads CASSLLTGGETQYF. The CDR3 DNA reads TGTGCCAGCAGCTTACTGACAGGCGGTGAGACCCAGTACTTC. The chain uses TRBV7-9 and TRBJ2-5; the D gene is possibly TRBD1 (6 bases). The germline V and J ends were trimmed by 2 bases and 5 bases, with 12 bases remaining between them. The CDR3 is 14 residues long. CDR1 SEHNR and CDR2 FQNEAQ come from the germline V gene (reference sequence).

V usage is TRBV11-3 and J usage is TRBJ2-5, with TRBD2 identical over 8 bases. In germline, CDR1 is SGHNT, CDR2 YENEEA. Germline trimming cut 1 base from V and 4 bases from J; bases unmatched to any gene: 8. CDR3 length: 16 amino acids. The CDR3 loop reads CASSLGLSGGGETQYF. The DNA of the CDR3 is TGTGCCAGCAGCTTAGGGTTGAGCGGGGGTGGAGAGACCCAGTACTTC.

The chain carries TRBV11-2 and TRBJ2-7, with 9 nucleotides matching TRBD1. Germline V gene lookup returns CDR1 SGHAT and CDR2 FQNNGV. J lost 4 bases, V lost 3 bases, and 7 bases had no gene match. This CDR3 has 15 residues. The CDR3 region is CASSFGTGRRYEQYF. CDR3 DNA: TGTGCCAGCAGCTTCGGGACAGGGCGTAGATACGAGCAGTACTTC.

The V gene is TRBV6-6, the J gene TRBJ1-2; D possibly corresponds to TRBD1 (6 bases). The CDR3 is made up of 15 amino acids. V lost 4 bases, J lost 6 bases, and 18 bases lay in between. Germline assignment: CDR1 MNHNY and CDR2 SVGAGI (reference sequence). CDR3: CASSSQTGRLDGYTF. CDR3 nucleotide sequence: TGTGCCAGCAGTTCCCAGACAGGTCGCCTGGATGGCTACACCTTC.

The chain carries TRBV4-3 and TRBJ1-5; 10 positions match TRBD1. CDR1 LGHNA and CDR2 YSLEER come from the germline V gene. The V and J ends lost 4 bases and 7 bases, in that order; junction bases with no gene match: 4. CDR3 length: 14 residues. The CDR3 spells CASSPGQGIQPQHF. The CDR3 DNA reads TGCGCCAGCAGCCCGGGACAGGGGATCCAGCCCCAGCATTTT.

The CDR3 protein is CASSTGQGLGAFF. The CDR3 DNA reads as TGTGCCAGCAGCACAGGACAGGGCCTTGGGGCTTTCTTT. This chain uses TRBV28 with TRBJ1-1; 8 bases map to TRBD1. The CDR3 loop spans 13 amino acids. V lost 6 bases to trimming and J lost 11 bases; unmatched junction nucleotides: 11. Germline-derived CDR1 and CDR2 are MDHEN and SYDVKM.

This clone has more than one count but fewer than ten. The chain has TRBV11-2 and TRBJ2-7; 9 bases fit TRBD1. V was clipped by 5 bases and J by 2 bases; unmatched bases: 7. Per germline, CDR1 SGHAT and CDR2 FQNNGV. The CDR3 spans 15 residues. CDR3 loop: CASSPRDRATYEQYF. In nucleotides, the CDR3 is TGTGCCAGCAGCCCGCGGGACAGGGCAACCTACGAGCAGTACTTC. Drawing the rest from reference TRBV11-2 and TRBJ2-7, the complete variable domain is EAGVAQSPRYKIIEKRQSVAFWCNPISGHATLYWYQQILGQGPKLLIQFQNNGVVDDSQLPKDRFSAERLKGVDSTLKIQPAKLEDSAVYLCASSPRDRATYEQYFGPGTRLTVT.

V gene TRBV9 combines with J gene TRBJ2-7, with 10 bases fitting TRBD1. The J segment lost 2 bases and the V segment lost 3 bases, leaving 8 bases of the junction unmatched. CDR1 and CDR2 (germline): SGDLS, YYNGEE. This CDR3 is built from 16 residues. CDR3 protein: CASSEQGGQGTYEQYF. The CDR3 nucleotides read TGTGCCAGCAGCGAACAGGGGGGACAGGGGACCTACGAGCAGTACTTC.

CDR3 region: CASSLSPPPGNSPLHF. In DNA form, the CDR3 reads TGTGCCAGCAGCTTATCCCCTCCGCCGGGTAATTCACCCCTCCACTTT. The chain couples TRBV7-3 to TRBJ1-6, with D unresolved. Trimming left V 2 bases short and J 6 bases short, with 14 bases between. This CDR3 spans 16 amino acids. The germline CDR1 and CDR2 sequences are SGHTA and FQGTGA.

This chain uses TRBV5-1 with TRBJ1-1; no reliable D call. V lost 0 bases, J lost 0 bases, and 21 bases lay in between. The germline CDR1 and CDR2 sequences are SGHRS and YFSETQ. This CDR3 spans 19 amino acids. In DNA, the CDR3 is TGCGCCAGCAGCTTGGGTGGGTCCACTAGGGCCCCCATGAACACTGAAGCTTTCTTT. Its translation is CASSLGGSTRAPMNTEAFF.

The chain links TRBV13 to TRBJ2-2, with TRBD1 matching over 10 bases. Germline V gene lookup returns CDR1 PRHDT and CDR2 FYEKMQ (reference sequence). V lost 5 bases, J lost 6 bases, and 6 bases stayed unmatched. The length of the CDR3 is 15 residues. The CDR3 DNA follows: TGTGCCAGCAGCCACTTTGACAGGGGGCCCGGGGAGCTGTTTTTT. This translates into CASSHFDRGPGELFF. Together with reference TRBV13 and TRBJ2-2, the CDR3 gives the full variable domain: AAGVIQSPRHLIKEKRETATLKCYPIPRHDTVYWYQQGPGQDPQFLISFYEKMQSDKGSIPDRFSAQQFSDYHSELNMSSLELGDSALYFCASSHFDRGPGELFFGEGSRLTVL.

The V gene is TRBV9, the J gene TRBJ1-4; no clear D gene. The CDR3 runs 16 residues. CDR1 is SGDLS, CDR2 YYNGEE, per germline. V was clipped by 3 bases and J by 8 bases, with 20 bases between them. In DNA form, the CDR3 reads TGTGCCAGCAGCGAGTGGGGTAAACCCGGGAGGGAAAAACTGTTTTTT. As protein: CASSEWGKPGREKLFF.

V is TRBV7-2 and J is TRBJ1-2; possibly TRBD1 for D (6 bases). With 5 bases removed from V and 8 bases from J, the gap between germline ends came to 18 bases. CDR3 length: 14 amino acids. CDR1 is SGHTA, CDR2 FQGNSA, per germline. The CDR3 nucleotides read TGTGCCAGCAGCGTACGGCAGGGGCCGGAGGGCTACACCTTC. The encoded protein is CASSVRQGPEGYTF.

This chain connects TRBV7-9 to TRBJ2-7, with no clear D. Deletions cut 5 bases from V and 0 bases from J, with 8 bases between. Per germline, CDR1 SEHNR and CDR2 FQNEAQ (reference sequence). The CDR3 is made up of 13 amino acids. The CDR3 DNA follows: TGTGCCAGCAGCATCCTTAGCTCCTACGAGCAGTACTTC. Encoded protein: CASSILSSYEQYF.

CDR3 DNA: TGTGCCAGCAGCCACGGGGGGGACACTGAAGCTTTCTTT. It yields the protein CASSHGGDTEAFF. The rearrangement links TRBV7-9 to TRBJ1-1, with D tentatively TRBD1 (5 bases). Germline CDR1 and CDR2: SEHNR and FQNEAQ (reference sequence). Trimming shortened V by 5 bases and J by 3 bases, and 10 bases separated the two germline ends. This CDR3 has 13 amino acids. Filled out from reference TRBV7-9 and TRBJ1-1, the complete variable domain reads DTGVSQNPRHKITKRGQNVTFRCDPISEHNRLYWYRQTLGQGPEFLTYFQNEAQLEKSRLLSDRFSAERPKGSFSTLEIQRTEQGDSAMYLCASSHGGDTEAFFGQGTRLTVV.